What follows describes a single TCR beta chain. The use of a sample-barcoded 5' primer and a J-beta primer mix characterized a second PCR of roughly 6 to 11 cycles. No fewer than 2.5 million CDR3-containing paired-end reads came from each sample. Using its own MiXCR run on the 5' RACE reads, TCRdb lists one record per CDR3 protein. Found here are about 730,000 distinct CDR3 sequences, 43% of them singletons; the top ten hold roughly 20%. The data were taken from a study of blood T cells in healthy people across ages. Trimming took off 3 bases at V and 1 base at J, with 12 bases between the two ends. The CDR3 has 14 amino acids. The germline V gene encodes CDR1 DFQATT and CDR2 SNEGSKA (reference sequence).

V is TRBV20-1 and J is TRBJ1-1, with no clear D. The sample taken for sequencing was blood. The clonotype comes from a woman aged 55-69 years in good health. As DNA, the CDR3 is TGCAGTGCTAGCGGTCCCAAAGGGAACACTGAAGCTTTCTTT. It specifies CSASGPKGNTEAFF.